This entry features one T cell receptor (beta chain) sequence. Antigen unknown. This sample stems from a study of T cell responses to AZD1222 COVID-19 vaccine. The repertoire was sequenced with immunoSEQ multiplex PCR; TCRdb's copy has only in-frame clones and lacks some. The sample includes 150,000 to 200,000 clones, about 92% seen only once; the top ten take roughly 1%. The CDR3 consists of 14 residues. Per the germline V gene, CDR1 is SNHLY and CDR2 is FYNNEI. With 7 bases clipped from V and 6 bases from J, the junction kept 7 bases outside the gene matches. Study-wide points: Clonal diversity may have been underestimated, and the donors were mostly white British, with more females than males.

This receptor was identified in an adult in good health. The sequenced sample was peripheral blood, obtained on day 0 of AZD1222 vaccination. The V and J genes are TRBV2 and TRBJ2-1; 9 bases match TRBD2. The CDR3 bases are TGTGCCAGCACAGGCGGGGGGGCGGTCAATGAGCAGTTCTTC. Encoded protein: CASTGGGAVNEQFF. Full variable domain (missing parts from reference TRBV2 and TRBJ2-1): EPEVTQTPSHQVTQMGQEVILRCVPISNHLYFYWYRQILGQKVEFLVSFYNNEISEKSEIFDDQFSVERPDGSNFTLKIRSTKLEDSAMYFCASTGGGAVNEQFFGPGTRLTVL.